At least ten counts were recorded for the clone carrying this TCR beta chain. TCRdb reprocessed the RT-PCR reads with MiXCR, giving one entry per CDR3 protein. The table records about 87,000 distinct CDR3 sequences, 4% to 5% of them present only once. The germline V gene encodes CDR1 DFQATT and CDR2 SNEGSKA (reference sequence). The CDR3 spans 13 residues. The V and J ends lost 5 bases and 4 bases respectively, with 14 bases between them. This record comes from a study of patients and donors after allogeneic stem cell transplantation. The chain joins TRBV20-1 to TRBJ1-2; D ambiguous. The sample was blood, either unsorted or a sorted T cell fraction (not recorded which). The clonotype comes from a human donor who was either an allogeneic HSCT recipient or a stem cell or donor lymphocyte infusion donor (not recorded which). It is not recorded whose cells these are; they may come from a transplant donor. CDR3 sequence reads: CSAEREFGYGYTF. The CDR3 DNA reads as TGCAGTGCTGAAAGAGAGTTCGGCTATGGCTACACCTTC.